This entry lists 19 T cell receptor beta chains sequenced from one sample in a study of T cell responses to AZD1222 COVID-19 vaccine. TCRdb's table, derived via immunoSEQ multiplex PCR, lists solely in-frame clones and lacks some. Here the sample spans roughly 140,000 clones, 70% to 90% being singletons. This specimen consisted of peripheral blood, obtained on day 0 of AZD1222 vaccination. The receptors shown here come from an adult in good health.

The chain employs TRBV29-1 and TRBJ2-1; perhaps TRBD2 as D (5 bases). Germline CDR1 and CDR2: SQVTM and ANQGSEA. Trimming stripped 0 bases from V and 4 bases from J, with 7 bases between. This CDR3 is 13 amino acids long. The CDR3 is CSVEEGAYNEQFF. CDR3 DNA: TGCAGCGTTGAAGAGGGAGCTTACAATGAGCAGTTCTTC.

The CDR3 sequence is CASTLLALSYNEQFF. CDR3 in DNA: TGTGCCAGCACCCTACTAGCGCTCTCCTACAATGAGCAGTTCTTC. The chain joins TRBV27 to TRBJ2-1; 7 positions match TRBD2. Unmatched junction bases numbered 6, after V lost 7 bases and J lost 0 bases. The CDR3 contains 15 residues. The germline gives CDR1 MNHEY, CDR2 SMNVEV (reference sequence).

The gene calls are TRBV9 and TRBJ2-3; 14 bases match TRBD2. CDR1 is SGDLS and CDR2 is YYNGEE in the germline V gene. The CDR3 contains 16 residues. The V segment lost 3 bases and the J segment 3 bases; nucleotides outside the gene matches: 3. CDR3 coding DNA: TGTGCCAGCAGCGGCCGACTAGCGGGAGGGACAGATACGCAGTATTTT. As protein: CASSGRLAGGTDTQYF.

The chain joins TRBV18 to TRBJ2-5; the D gene is possibly TRBD1 (5 bases). There are 13 residues in the CDR3. Looked up from germline, CDR1 is KGHSH and CDR2 is LQKENI. With 3 bases removed from V and 4 bases from J, the gap between germline ends came to 9 bases. The CDR3 spells CASSPPRGETQYF. The CDR3 bases are TGTGCCAGCTCACCTCCTAGGGGAGAGACCCAGTACTTC. The full variable domain, rest sourced from reference TRBV18 and TRBJ2-5, is NAGVMQNPRHLVRRRGQEARLRCSPMKGHSHVYWYRQLPEEGLKFMVYLQKENIIDESGMPKERFSAEFPKEGPSILRIQQVVRGDSAAYFCASSPPRGETQYFGPGTRLLVL.

A note on this clone: One end of the junction varies from germline; a read error may be responsible. The J gene is TRBJ2-3, the V gene TRBV3-1 (or the pseudogene TRBV3-2); a weak D match, TRBD1 (6 bases). Germline CDR1 and CDR2: LGHDT and YNNKEL (reference sequence). The CDR3 has 16 residues. CDR3 DNA sequence: TGTGCCAGCAGCCAAGATGGGGGCATCCCCACAGTTACGCAGTATTTT. Protein sequence: CASSQDGGIPTVTQYF.

The gene calls are TRBV9 and TRBJ1-2, with unresolved D. The CDR3 totals 13 residues. V lost 3 bases and J 2 bases, leaving 8 bases between the germline ends. The germline V gene has CDR1 SGDLS and CDR2 YYNGEE. CDR3 nucleotides: TGTGCCAGCAGCGCCCGTCTGAACTATGGCTACACCTTC. It codes for CASSARLNYGYTF.

J is TRBJ2-1 and V is TRBV9; unclear D gene. The germline V gene encodes CDR1 SGDLS and CDR2 YYNGEE. The CDR3 has 12 amino acids. V dropped 4 bases and J dropped 7 bases, with 9 bases sitting between them. CDR3 loop: CASSSERNEQFF. The CDR3 DNA reads as TGTGCCAGCAGCTCCGAACGGAATGAGCAGTTCTTC.

The rearrangement uses TRBV5-1 and TRBJ2-5; unclear D gene. The CDR3 is 14 residues long. Germline assignment: CDR1 SGHRS and CDR2 YFSETQ. V lost 4 bases and J 0 bases, leaving 10 bases between the germline ends. The CDR3 region is CASSPGSYQETQYF. CDR3 DNA sequence: TGCGCCAGCAGCCCGGGCTCGTACCAAGAGACCCAGTACTTC. The variable domain in full, with the rest retrieved from reference TRBV5-1 and TRBJ2-5, is KAGVTQTPRYLIKTRGQQVTLSCSPISGHRSVSWYQQTPGQGLQFLFEYFSETQRNKGNFPGRFSGRQFSNSRSEMNVSTLELGDSALYLCASSPGSYQETQYFGPGTRLLVL.

The J gene is TRBJ2-3, the V gene TRBV30, with a weak D call TRBD2 (6 bases). The CDR3 contains 15 residues. Per germline, CDR1 GTSNPN and CDR2 SVGIG (reference sequence). Trimming pared 3 bases from V and 10 bases from J, leaving 23 bases between. Written as DNA, the CDR3 is TGTGCCTGGAGGGGCCCCAACCAATCGGAGGGTCCGCAGTATTTT. It codes for CAWRGPNQSEGPQYF.

V and J are TRBV6-2 or TRBV6-3 and TRBJ1-4; tentative D call: TRBD1 (5 bases). The CDR3 runs 15 residues. Germline loops: CDR1 MNHEY, CDR2 SVGEGT. V was shortened by 5 bases and J by 10 bases, with 20 bases between the two germline ends. Here the CDR3 reads CASSQSGTQLLKLFF. CDR3 DNA: TGTGCCAGCAGTCAATCCGGGACCCAGCTTCTAAAACTGTTTTTT.

The V and J genes are TRBV6-5 and TRBJ1-2; no reliable D call. CDR1 is MNHEY and CDR2 is SVGAGI in the germline V gene. There are 13 residues in the CDR3. The germline V and J ends were trimmed by 2 bases and 2 bases, with 6 bases remaining between them. The CDR3 DNA reads TGTGCCAGCAGTTACACCGACAACTATGGCTACACCTTC. Translating it yields CASSYTDNYGYTF.

This chain links TRBV29-1 with TRBJ2-2, with a possible D match to TRBD1 (5 bases). Germline V gene sequence: CDR1 SQVTM, CDR2 ANQGSEA. The length of the CDR3 is 14 residues. This CDR3 is CTPTRTSSTGELFF. The DNA for the CDR3 is TGCACCCCGACCCGGACAAGCAGCACCGGGGAGCTGTTTTTT.

The chain recombines TRBV7-2 with TRBJ2-7, with TRBD1 as a possible D gene (5 bases). In germline, CDR1 is SGHTA, CDR2 FQGNSA. V was trimmed by 2 bases and J by 6 bases, leaving 14 bases between them. The CDR3 consists of 14 residues. CDR3 DNA: TGTGCCAGCAGCTTACCCCCAGGGCATAGCGAGCAGTACTTC. Its translation: CASSLPPGHSEQYF.

The J gene is TRBJ2-7, the V gene TRBV30, with D possibly TRBD1 on 6 matching bases. The CDR3 runs 12 residues. The germline gives CDR1 GTSNPN, CDR2 SVGIG (reference sequence). Trimming removed 2 bases from V and 5 bases from J, with 10 bases in between. The CDR3, as DNA: TGTGCCTGGAGTTCAAACAGGGACGAGCAGTACTTC. It translates to CAWSSNRDEQYF.

The rearrangement uses TRBV28 and TRBJ1-4, with 9 bases that match TRBD1. Trimming took 2 bases from V and 6 from J; bases not matched to a gene: 7. The CDR3 loop spans 16 amino acids. The germline CDR1 and CDR2 sequences are MDHEN and SYDVKM. In DNA form, the CDR3 reads TGTGCCAGCAGTTTACCGCCGACAGGGGGGGATGAAAAACTGTTTTTT. Protein product: CASSLPPTGGDEKLFF.

In its sample, this clone was seen a few times. The chain employs TRBV28 and TRBJ1-2, with D uncertain. In germline, CDR1 is MDHEN, CDR2 SYDVKM. V lost 3 bases to trimming and J lost 7 bases, with 6 bases between them. This CDR3 contains 11 residues. CDR3 sequence reads: CASSFGIGYTF. CDR3 nucleotides: TGTGCCAGCAGTTTTGGAATTGGCTACACCTTC.

V and J are TRBV6-1 and TRBJ1-1, with 12 nucleotides matching TRBD1. V shed 0 bases, J shed 4 bases, and the junction held 6 bases outside the gene matches. Germline V gene data show CDR1 as MNHNS and CDR2 as SASEGT. This CDR3 is built from 17 residues. CDR3 sequence reads: CASSEAGDRGQSTEAFF. As DNA, the CDR3 is TGTGCCAGCAGTGAAGCGGGGGACAGGGGGCAGAGCACTGAAGCTTTCTTT.

The chain joins TRBV28 to TRBJ2-1, with 9 bases aligning to TRBD2. The V gene's germline CDR1 is MDHEN and CDR2 SYDVKM. The CDR3 spans 15 residues. V trimming: 8 bases; J trimming: 6 bases; junction bases outside the gene matches: 11. CDR3 in amino acids: CASAADGSGSNEQFF. In DNA form, the CDR3 reads TGTGCCAGCGCAGCGGATGGTAGCGGGAGCAATGAGCAGTTCTTC.

The chain carries TRBV11-2 and TRBJ1-1, with D perhaps TRBD1 (6 bases). This CDR3 is 16 amino acids long. V shed 2 bases and J shed 1 base, with 14 bases lying between them. Germline-derived CDR1 and CDR2 are SGHAT and FQNNGV. The CDR3 DNA follows: TGTGCCAGCAGCTTACGGGGTCCAGGGGCGAACACTGAAGCTTTCTTT. Translation gives CASSLRGPGANTEAFF.